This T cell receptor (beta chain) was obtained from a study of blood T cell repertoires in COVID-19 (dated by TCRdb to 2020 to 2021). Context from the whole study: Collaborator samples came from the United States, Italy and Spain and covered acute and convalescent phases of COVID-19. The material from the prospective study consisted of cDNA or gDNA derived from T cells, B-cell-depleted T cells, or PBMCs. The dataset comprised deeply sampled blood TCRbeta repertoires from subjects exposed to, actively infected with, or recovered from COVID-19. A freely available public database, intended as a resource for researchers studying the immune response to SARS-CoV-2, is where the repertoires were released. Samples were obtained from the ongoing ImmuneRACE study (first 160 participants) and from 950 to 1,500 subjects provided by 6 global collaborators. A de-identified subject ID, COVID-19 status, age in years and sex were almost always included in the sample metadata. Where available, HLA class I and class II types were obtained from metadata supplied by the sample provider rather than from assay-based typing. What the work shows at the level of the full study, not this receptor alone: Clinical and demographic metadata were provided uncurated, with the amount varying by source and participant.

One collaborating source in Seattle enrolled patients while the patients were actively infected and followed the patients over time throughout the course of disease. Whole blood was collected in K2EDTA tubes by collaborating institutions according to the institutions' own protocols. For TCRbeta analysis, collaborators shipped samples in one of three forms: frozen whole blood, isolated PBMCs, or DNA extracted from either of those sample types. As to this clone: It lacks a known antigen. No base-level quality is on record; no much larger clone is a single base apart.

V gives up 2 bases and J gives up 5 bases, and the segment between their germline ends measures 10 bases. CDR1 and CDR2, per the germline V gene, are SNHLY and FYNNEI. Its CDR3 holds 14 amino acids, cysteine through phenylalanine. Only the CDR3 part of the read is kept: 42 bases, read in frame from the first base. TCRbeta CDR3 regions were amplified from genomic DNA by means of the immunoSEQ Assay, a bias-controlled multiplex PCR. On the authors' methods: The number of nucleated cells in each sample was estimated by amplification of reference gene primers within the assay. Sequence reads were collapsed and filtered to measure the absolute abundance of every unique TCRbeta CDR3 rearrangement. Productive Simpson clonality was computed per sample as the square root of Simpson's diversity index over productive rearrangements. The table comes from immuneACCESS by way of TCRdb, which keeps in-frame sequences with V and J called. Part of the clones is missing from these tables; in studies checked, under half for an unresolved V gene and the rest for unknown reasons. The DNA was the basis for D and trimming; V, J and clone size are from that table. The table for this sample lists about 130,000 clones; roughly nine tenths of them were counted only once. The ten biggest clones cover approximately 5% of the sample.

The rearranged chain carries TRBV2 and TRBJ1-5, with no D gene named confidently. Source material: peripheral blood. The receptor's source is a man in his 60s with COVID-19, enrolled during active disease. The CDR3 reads CASSEYEMDQPQHF. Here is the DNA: TGTGCCAGCAGTGAATACGAGATGGATCAGCCCCAGCATTTT.